This TCR beta chain was recovered during a study of CD8 T cells in ankylosing spondylitis. CDR1 and CDR2 from the germline V gene are SGHDT and YYEEEE. Trimming cost V 4 bases and J 0 bases, with 23 bases left between them. The CDR3 is 19 residues long. There are a few counts of this clonotype. What it binds is unknown. By quantitative 5'-RACE with molecular barcodes, the TCR beta libraries were made. TCRdb fed the 5' RACE reads into MiXCR, producing one record per CDR3 protein. Among more than 600,000 distinct CDR3 sequences listed, 15% to 20% were seen once. Overall study findings and caveats: Disease-linked clones proved CD8+ and comparatively uncommon in peripheral blood. Several highly homologous variants made up a TCR beta motif, and this motif appeared characteristic of ankylosing spondylitis blood. It was reported that disease-linked clones were significantly enriched in matched ankylosing spondylitis synovial fluid.

The genes are TRBV5-6 and TRBJ2-1; D is possibly TRBD2 (5 bases). The TCR comes from a male donor with ankylosing spondylitis. The sample was blood, either unsorted or a sorted T cell fraction (not recorded which). The CDR3 nucleotides are TGTGCCAGCAGCCCCAGGCTTACGGGGTTGAGACGCTCCTACAATGAGCAGTTCTTC. Translating it yields CASSPRLTGLRRSYNEQFF.